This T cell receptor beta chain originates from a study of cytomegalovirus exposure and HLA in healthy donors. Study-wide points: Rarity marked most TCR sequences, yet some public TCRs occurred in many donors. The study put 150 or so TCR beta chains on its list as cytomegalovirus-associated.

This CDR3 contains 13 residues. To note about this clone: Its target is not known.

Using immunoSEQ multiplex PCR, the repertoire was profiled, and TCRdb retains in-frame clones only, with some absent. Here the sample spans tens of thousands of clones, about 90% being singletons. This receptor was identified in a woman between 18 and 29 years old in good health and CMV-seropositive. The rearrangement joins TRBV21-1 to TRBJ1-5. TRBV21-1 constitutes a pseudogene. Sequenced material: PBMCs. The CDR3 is CASSKFSNQPQHF. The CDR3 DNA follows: TGTGCCAGCAGCAAATTCTCCAATCAGCCCCAGCATTTT.